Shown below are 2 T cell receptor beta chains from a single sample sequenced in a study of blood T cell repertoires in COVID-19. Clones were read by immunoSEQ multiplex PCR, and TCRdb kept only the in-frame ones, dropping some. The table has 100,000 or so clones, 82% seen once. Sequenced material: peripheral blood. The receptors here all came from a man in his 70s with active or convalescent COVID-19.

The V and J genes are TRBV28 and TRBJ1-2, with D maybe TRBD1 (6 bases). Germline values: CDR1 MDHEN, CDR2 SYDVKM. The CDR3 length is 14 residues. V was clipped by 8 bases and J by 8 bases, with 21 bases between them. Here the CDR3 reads CASEGAGGAGGYTF. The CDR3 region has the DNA TGTGCCAGCGAAGGGGCGGGGGGCGCGGGAGGCTACACCTTC.

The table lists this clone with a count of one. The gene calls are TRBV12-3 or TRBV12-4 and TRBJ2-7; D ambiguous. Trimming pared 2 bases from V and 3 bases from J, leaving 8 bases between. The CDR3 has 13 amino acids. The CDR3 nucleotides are TGTGCCAGCAGTTTAAACAGCATCTACGAGCAGTACTTC. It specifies CASSLNSIYEQYF.